A single sample is the source of the 30 T cell receptor beta chains below, sequenced in a study of T cells in Graves' hyperthyroidism and ophthalmopathy (dated by TCRdb to between 2017 and 2020). Receptor amplification or capture employed multiplex PCR. The reads were generated on an Illumina HiSeq 2000. Amplification of TCR beta CDR3 regions was carried out from RNA transcripts. The TCR CDR3 was subjected to a first round of RT-PCR using the HTBI primer set and the Qiagen OneStep RT-PCR kit. TCRdb redid the processing of the public reads, applying fastp at Q25 and MiXCR, and retained in-frame beta chains. Duplicate CDR3 protein sequences are folded into a single record with the most common DNA and genes. The sample table records around 700,000 distinct CDR3 sequences; approximately 19% of these occur just once. The ten biggest clones cover 16% of the sample. The sample taken for sequencing was blood. These receptors all come from a woman in her forties or fifties with Graves' hyperthyroidism that later progressed to Graves' ophthalmopathy.

This clonotype was seen repeatedly, ten times or more. This chain uses TRBV20-1 with TRBJ2-7; 10 bases line up with TRBD1. J was trimmed by 3 bases and V by 5 bases; bases with no gene match: 4. Germline V gives CDR1 DFQATT, CDR2 SNEGSKA (reference sequence). The CDR3 contains 13 residues. The DNA of the CDR3 is TGCAGTGCTCGGACAGGGGGAAACTACGAGCAGTACTTC. Residues: CSARTGGNYEQYF.

This clonotype was observed many times. This chain uses TRBV12-3 or TRBV12-4 with TRBJ2-5, with D perhaps assigned TRBD1 or TRBD2 (5 bases each). V was pared by 0 bases and J by 5 bases, with 13 bases between. The CDR3 totals 15 residues. In DNA, the CDR3 is TGTGCCAGCAGTTTAGCTTGGGACGCAGGGGAGACCCAGTACTTC. Residues: CASSLAWDAGETQYF.

There are a few counts of this clonotype. This chain uses TRBV5-6 with TRBJ2-1; possible D gene TRBD2, 7 bases. CDR1 is SGHDT, CDR2 YYEEEE, per germline. V lost 0 bases, J lost 2 bases, and 18 bases lay in between. The CDR3 length is 18 residues. This chain's CDR3 is CASSLVTAGANPYNEQFF. The CDR3 DNA reads TGTGCCAGCAGCTTGGTTACGGCGGGGGCTAATCCCTACAATGAGCAGTTCTTC.

This clonotype came up once. The rearrangement uses TRBV5-4 and TRBJ1-6; D ambiguous. This CDR3 spans 14 amino acids. The germline CDR1 and CDR2 sequences are SGHNT and YYREEE (reference sequence). V dropped 1 base and J dropped 13 bases, with 15 bases sitting between them. The CDR3 region has the DNA TGTGCCAGCAGCTTGAAGGCTTCCCCGGGGCCCCTCCACTTT. This sequence encodes CASSLKASPGPLHF.

In its sample, this clonotype was seen a few times. J is TRBJ1-6 and V is TRBV4-1; D is undetermined. The CDR3 has 14 residues. Germline-derived CDR1 and CDR2 are MGHRA and YSYEKL. V gave up 1 base and J gave up 8 bases, with 9 bases separating them. CDR3 bases: TGCGCCAGCAGCCAAGTCCTTTCCGATTCACCCCTCCACTTT. Translating gives CASSQVLSDSPLHF.

In nucleotides, the CDR3 is TGTGCCAGCAGCCAAAGGAGAAGCGGGGAGCTGTTTTTT. It encodes CASSQRRSGELFF. The chain recombines TRBV7-6 with TRBJ2-2; D not certain. CDR1 and CDR2 (germline): SGHVS, FNYEAQ. Trimming left V 5 bases short and J 7 bases short, with 11 bases between. This CDR3 is built from 13 residues. Variable domain in full (rest from reference TRBV7-6 and TRBJ2-2): GAGVSQSPRYKVTKRGQDVALRCDPISGHVSLYWYRQALGQGPEFLTYFNYEAQQDKSGLPNDRFSAERPEGSISTLTIQRTEQRDSAMYRCASSQRRSGELFFGEGSRLTVL.

The V and J genes are TRBV3-1 and TRBJ2-5; TRBD1 aligns across 9 bases. Germline CDR1 LGHDT, CDR2 YNNKEL (reference sequence). This CDR3 is 15 amino acids long. J lost 2 bases, V lost 5 bases, and 6 bases had no gene match. In DNA form, the CDR3 reads TGTGCCAGCAGCTTACAGACAGGGGGACAAGAGACCCAGTACTTC. It specifies CASSLQTGGQETQYF.

This clonotype was recorded at least ten times. The J gene is TRBJ1-1, the V gene TRBV20-1; unclear D gene. The V gene's germline CDR1 is DFQATT and CDR2 SNEGSKA (reference sequence). CDR3 length: 14 amino acids. V was cut by 0 bases and J by 11 bases, with 19 bases left in between. The CDR3: CSARDNALSGRAFF. In nucleotides, the CDR3 is TGCAGTGCTAGAGATAACGCCTTGTCGGGTCGCGCTTTCTTT.

The J gene is TRBJ2-1, the V gene TRBV6-1; no firm D call. Germline V gives CDR1 MNHNS, CDR2 SASEGT. Trimming removed 8 bases at V and 4 bases at J, with 12 bases between. The CDR3 covers 13 residues. CDR3 loop: CASSPTTYNEQFF. CDR3 DNA: TGTGCCAGCTCCCCCACGACTTACAATGAGCAGTTCTTC.

There are many counts of this clonotype. This chain uses TRBV12-5 with TRBJ2-3, with D unresolved. V was pared by 5 bases and J by 6 bases, with 9 bases between. CDR3 length equals 12 residues. From germline, CDR1 is LGHNT and CDR2 FRNRAP. The DNA for the CDR3 is TGTGCTAGTGGTCCCCCAACGGATACGCAGTATTTT. Translated, it gives CASGPPTDTQYF.

The V and J genes are TRBV27 and TRBJ1-5, with 9 bases lining up with TRBD1. Germline CDR1 is MNHEY and CDR2 is SMNVEV (reference sequence). This CDR3 contains 20 residues. The V segment lost 5 bases and the J segment 0 bases; nucleotides outside the gene matches: 17. As DNA, the CDR3 is TGTGCCAGCAGTCCCTATGTCCCGGGACAGGGATTGTATAGCAATCAGCCCCAGCATTTT. Translating gives CASSPYVPGQGLYSNQPQHF.

The sample holds a few counts of this clonotype. The CDR3 loop is CASSSGKISYNSPLHF. CDR3 nucleotides: TGTGCCAGCAGTAGCGGTAAAATAAGCTATAATTCACCCCTCCACTTT. The chain has TRBV28 and TRBJ1-6; D unclear. V lost 5 bases and J 3 bases, leaving 14 bases between the germline ends. Germline V gene lookup returns CDR1 MDHEN and CDR2 SYDVKM. The CDR3 sequence is 16 residues long.

The CDR3, as DNA: TGCGCCAGCAGCAAACTAGCGGGGGGGTCTGGAGAGCAGTTCTTC. The encoded protein is CASSKLAGGSGEQFF. V usage is TRBV4-1 and J usage is TRBJ2-1, with 13 bases lining up with TRBD2. The CDR3 covers 15 residues. Trimming removed 5 bases from V and 10 bases from J; junction bases left unmatched: 8. The germline V gene has CDR1 MGHRA and CDR2 YSYEKL.

For this clonotype: No conserved phenylalanine or tryptophan ends this CDR3, so it is likely a read error. J is TRBJ1-2 and V is TRBV2; 7 positions match TRBD1. With V trimmed by 7 bases and J by 6 bases, 5 bases remained unmatched. Germline V gene sequence: CDR1 SNHLY, CDR2 FYNNEI. The CDR3 has 12 amino acids. The CDR3: CASIDREDGYTL. The CDR3 bases are TGTGCCAGCATAGACAGGGAAGATGGCTACACCCTC.

In this sample, this clonotype turned up a few times. This chain joins TRBV9 and TRBJ2-5; D is perhaps TRBD1 (8 bases). V was clipped by 3 bases and J by 5 bases, with 23 bases between them. Germline CDR1 and CDR2: SGDLS and YYNGEE. This CDR3 is 17 amino acids long. The CDR3 DNA is TGTGCCAGCAGCGGGGGGGGAACCGGGACAGGAACGGAGACCCAGTACTTC. Translating gives CASSGGGTGTGTETQYF.

The chain joins TRBV19 to TRBJ1-1; tentative D call: TRBD1 (5 bases). Germline V gene sequence: CDR1 LNHDA, CDR2 SQIVND (reference sequence). The CDR3 consists of 15 residues. V lost 6 bases and J 0 bases, leaving 14 bases between the germline ends. The CDR3 loop reads CASREGTFMNTEAFF. The DNA of the CDR3 is TGTGCCAGTAGGGAGGGGACCTTCATGAACACTGAAGCTTTCTTT.

There are many counts of this clonotype. The CDR3 loop is CASSYSMDPRREDTDTQYF. In nucleotides, the CDR3 is TGTGCCAGCAGTTACTCGATGGACCCCCGGCGGGAGGACACAGATACGCAGTATTTT. The chain links TRBV6-5 to TRBJ2-3; 8 nucleotides align to TRBD2. Looked up from germline, CDR1 is MNHEY and CDR2 is SVGAGI. After removal of 0 bases from V and 2 bases from J, the junction contained 13 bases not matched to a gene. There are 19 residues in the CDR3.

This clonotype has a handful of counts. The V and J genes are TRBV12-3 or TRBV12-4 and TRBJ2-3, with no clear D. The CDR3 has 12 amino acids. Trimming removed 7 bases from V and 11 bases from J, with 16 bases in between. This CDR3 is CASTWYSEKQYF. The DNA of the CDR3 is TGTGCCAGCACCTGGTATTCCGAGAAGCAGTATTTT.

Many counts were recorded for this clonotype. The CDR3 DNA reads as TGTGCCAGCAGCACCGTACCAGCAGCCGATATGGATTCACCCCTCCACTTT. Translated, it gives CASSTVPAADMDSPLHF. The V and J genes are TRBV7-8 and TRBJ1-6; D not certain. This CDR3 is 17 amino acids long. The V end lost 5 bases, the J end lost 8 bases, and 22 bases lay between the germline ends. The germline V gene encodes CDR1 SGHVS and CDR2 FQNEAQ.

V is TRBV7-2 and J is TRBJ2-4, with D tentatively TRBD2 (5 bases). This CDR3 is 15 amino acids long. Trimming took off 5 bases at V and 2 bases at J, with 13 bases between the two ends. From germline, CDR1 is SGHTA and CDR2 FQGNSA. The CDR3 sequence is CASSQRDGSKNIQYF. The CDR3 DNA reads as TGTGCCAGCAGCCAGAGGGATGGGTCCAAAAACATTCAGTACTTC.

The sample holds many counts of this clonotype. V gene TRBV2 combines with J gene TRBJ1-2; 8 nucleotides agree with TRBD1. The CDR3 has 14 residues. Germline V CDR1 and CDR2: SNHLY, FYNNEI. J gave up 4 bases and V 2 bases, and 3 bases lay outside the gene matches. The CDR3 DNA reads TGTGCCAGCAGTGAATCAGGGGGCAGCTATGGCTACACCTTC. Amino acids: CASSESGGSYGYTF.

This clonotype showed up just a few times. The chain employs TRBV9 and TRBJ1-5; D may be TRBD1 (6 bases). Germline V gives CDR1 SGDLS, CDR2 YYNGEE. Trimming removed 4 bases at V and 6 bases at J, with 17 bases between. The CDR3 sequence is 15 residues long. The CDR3 spells CASSQDGGGGQPQHF. In nucleotides, the CDR3 is TGTGCCAGCAGCCAAGACGGGGGCGGCGGTCAGCCCCAGCATTTT. The full variable domain, completed using reference TRBV9 and TRBJ1-5, is DSGVTQTPKHLITATGQRVTLRCSPRSGDLSVYWYQQSLDQGLQFLIQYYNGEERAKGNILERFSAQQFPDLHSELNLSSLELGDSALYFCASSQDGGGGQPQHFGDGTRLSIL.

This clonotype was detected only once. Being one base from a much bigger clone, this may be a read error. In DNA form, the CDR3 reads TGTGCCAGCAGCACACGGCTAGCGGGGCTGGGCGCAGATGCGCAGTATTTT. Its protein product is CASSTRLAGLGADAQYF. The V and J genes are TRBV7-2 and TRBJ2-3; 9 bases fit TRBD2. From germline, CDR1 is SGHTA and CDR2 FQGNSA. The CDR3 loop spans 17 amino acids.

This clonotype was found many times. The V gene is TRBV3-1, the J gene TRBJ1-2; no reliable D call. V lost 5 bases, J lost 4 bases, and 8 bases lay in between. From germline, CDR1 is LGHDT and CDR2 YNNKEL (reference sequence). The CDR3 contains 12 residues. The CDR3 region has the DNA TGTGCCAGCAGCGAGGACGGCTATGGCTACACCTTC. It specifies CASSEDGYGYTF.

This clonotype was recorded a few times. This chain joins TRBV29-1 and TRBJ1-1, with unresolved D. The CDR3 runs 13 residues. CDR1 SQVTM and CDR2 ANQGSEA come from the germline V gene. With 8 bases removed from V and 5 bases from J, the gap between germline ends came to 18 bases. CDR3 in amino acids: CSSYVTGGTEAFF. The CDR3 DNA follows: TGCAGCTCATACGTAACCGGCGGGACTGAAGCTTTCTTT.

V usage is TRBV6-2 or TRBV6-3 and J usage is TRBJ1-3, with TRBD1 as a possible D gene (5 bases). Germline V lookup: CDR1 MNHEY, CDR2 SVGEGT. V was shortened by 5 bases and J by 3 bases, with 11 bases between the two germline ends. This CDR3 region has 14 residues. The CDR3 DNA reads as TGTGCCAGCAGTCACGACAGCTATGGAAACACCATATATTTT. Translating gives CASSHDSYGNTIYF.

Ten or more counts support this clonotype. The chain couples TRBV12-3 or TRBV12-4 to TRBJ2-1; D might be TRBD2 (5 bases). The CDR3 is 14 residues long. Trimming cost V 6 bases and J 9 bases, with 18 bases left between them. In DNA, the CDR3 is TGTGCCAGCAGCTCTACTAGATTATTCAGTGAGCAGTTCTTC. Translating it yields CASSSTRLFSEQFF.

This clonotype was seen a handful of times. The V call is TRBV5-6, the J call TRBJ1-1; 8 bases match TRBD1. CDR1 SGHDT and CDR2 YYEEEE come from the germline V gene. V dropped 4 bases and J dropped 4; count of bases not matched to a gene: 9. The CDR3 contains 15 residues. The CDR3 DNA reads TGTGCCAGCAGCCACACGACAGGGGTAATCACTGAAGCTTTCTTT. As protein: CASSHTTGVITEAFF.

The sample holds many counts of this clonotype. The rearrangement links TRBV24-1 to TRBJ1-5; the D gene is possibly TRBD1 (6 bases). V lost 3 bases and J lost 3, with 14 bases in between. Germline V CDR1 and CDR2: KGHDR, SFDVKD. This CDR3 is built from 16 residues. The CDR3 nucleotides read TGTGCCACCAGTGATGGTCCGACAGGAGACAATCAGCCCCAGCATTTT. Protein sequence: CATSDGPTGDNQPQHF.

The chain couples TRBV19 to TRBJ2-1, with TRBD2 matching 13 bases. The J segment lost 3 bases and the V segment lost 3 bases, leaving 17 bases of the junction unmatched. CDR3 length: 21 amino acids. The V gene's germline CDR1 is LNHDA and CDR2 SQIVND (reference sequence). This CDR3 is CASSIRPKLAGGPKRYNEQFF. The DNA of the CDR3 is TGTGCCAGTAGTATTAGACCGAAACTAGCGGGGGGGCCTAAGCGCTACAATGAGCAGTTCTTC.